A single sample is the source of the 6 T cell receptor beta chains below, sequenced in a study of shared clonotypes between healthy human individuals. Repertoires were generated with immunoSEQ multiplex PCR, while TCRdb's copy carries only in-frame clones and drops some. The sample holds approximately 470,000 clones, around 80% seen once. Sample: PBMCs. All receptors come from a woman aged 40 to 49 in good health. Some clones in this sample may be carry-over from other donors' samples.

V usage is TRBV4-1 and J usage is TRBJ2-5; 7 nucleotides match TRBD2. V dropped 3 bases and J dropped 4; count of bases not matched to a gene: 8. This CDR3 is 15 amino acids long. Germline V CDR1 and CDR2: MGHRA, YSYEKL. The CDR3 nucleotides are TGCGCCAGCAGCCAGCATCGGGGGGAAGGAGAGACCCAGTACTTC. Amino acids: CASSQHRGEGETQYF.

Notes on this clone: It may be a read error: a sequence one base away is much more abundant. The chain uses TRBV6-5 and TRBJ1-1, with 8 nucleotides matching TRBD1. Germline V CDR1 and CDR2: MNHEY, SVGAGI. With 6 bases clipped from V and 1 base from J, the junction kept 1 base outside the gene matches. The CDR3 is 13 amino acids. CDR3 sequence reads: CASRGTGNTEAFF. DNA for the CDR3: TGTGCCAGCAGGGGGACAGGGAACACTGAAGCTTTCTTT.

The rearrangement uses TRBV6-6 and TRBJ2-7; D is uncertain. CDR3 length: 10 residues. CDR1 is MNHNY, CDR2 SVGAGI, per germline (reference sequence). V was trimmed by 10 bases and J by 2 bases, leaving 6 bases between them. The CDR3 DNA is TGTGCCACCGGAACCTACGAGCAGTACTTC. This gives the protein CATGTYEQYF.

The chain couples TRBV10-3 to TRBJ2-7; D possibly corresponds to TRBD1 (5 bases). Trimming took off 3 bases at V and 0 bases at J, with 12 bases between the two ends. The CDR3 spans 15 residues. Germline V lookup: CDR1 ENHRY, CDR2 SYGVKD. The CDR3 loop is CAISDRGRSSYEQYF. CDR3 DNA: TGTGCCATCAGTGATAGGGGAAGGAGCTCCTACGAGCAGTACTTC.

Only one count was recorded for this clone. This sequence joins TRBV7-9 and TRBJ2-1; a weak D match, TRBD2 (6 bases). This CDR3 has 14 amino acids. From germline, CDR1 is SEHNR and CDR2 FQNEAQ (reference sequence). V lost 2 bases to trimming and J lost 6 bases, with 11 bases between them. The CDR3 DNA follows: TGTGCCAGCAGCTTAAGGGAGACTAGCAATGAGCAGTTCTTC. It encodes CASSLRETSNEQFF.

This clone came up once. This chain connects TRBV6-6 to TRBJ2-7, with 7 bases fitting TRBD2. Germline V gives CDR1 MNHNY, CDR2 SVGAGI (reference sequence). The CDR3 is 14 residues long. V dropped 0 bases and J dropped 3; count of bases not matched to a gene: 2. The DNA for the CDR3 is TGTGCCAGCAGTTACTCGAGGGAGGGCTACGAGCAGTACTTC. Translating it yields CASSYSREGYEQYF.